Given below is one T cell receptor beta chain in context. Its antigen is currently unknown. TCRdb's table, derived via immunoSEQ multiplex PCR, lists solely in-frame clones and lacks some. The sample records 200,000 or so clones, more than 75% being singletons. The V gene lost 5 bases and the J gene lost 6 bases, with 17 bases spanning the gap. Germline V gene data show CDR1 as MNHEY and CDR2 as SVGAGI. The CDR3 contains 14 residues. This record comes from a study of cytomegalovirus exposure and HLA in healthy donors. General study results and limits: The classifier, whose performance was assessed in both the original and validation cohorts, reportedly diagnosed cytomegalovirus status with high specificity and sensitivity. There were under 200 TCR beta chains listed as cytomegalovirus-associated.

The donors were members of the validation cohort comprising about 130 subjects, separate from the approximately 670-subject first cohort. The receptor was isolated from a man in his late teens or twenties in good health and CMV-seropositive. The sample comprised PBMCs. The chain employs TRBV6-5 and TRBJ2-7; TRBD1 might be the D (5 bases). The CDR3 sequence is CASSASVEGAEQYF. CDR3 coding DNA: TGTGCCAGCAGTGCCAGCGTGGAAGGGGCCGAGCAGTACTTC.